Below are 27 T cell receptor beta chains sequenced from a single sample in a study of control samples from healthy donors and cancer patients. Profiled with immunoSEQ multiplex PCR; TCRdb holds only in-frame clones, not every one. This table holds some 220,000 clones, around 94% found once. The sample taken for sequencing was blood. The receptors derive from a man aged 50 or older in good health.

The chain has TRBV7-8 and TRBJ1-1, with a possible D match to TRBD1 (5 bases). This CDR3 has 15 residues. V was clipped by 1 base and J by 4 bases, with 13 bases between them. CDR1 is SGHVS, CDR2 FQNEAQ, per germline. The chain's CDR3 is CASSLGRGDSTEAFF. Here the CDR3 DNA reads TGTGCCAGCAGCTTAGGTCGAGGGGATAGCACTGAAGCTTTCTTT.

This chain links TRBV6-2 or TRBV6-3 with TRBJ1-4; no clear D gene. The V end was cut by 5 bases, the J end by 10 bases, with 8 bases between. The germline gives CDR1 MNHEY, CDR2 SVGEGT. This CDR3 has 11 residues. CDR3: CASSTQGKLFF. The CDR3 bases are TGTGCCAGCAGTACTCAAGGAAAACTGTTTTTT.

The CDR3 protein is CATSRDDGSIQYF. DNA of the CDR3: TGTGCCACCAGCAGAGATGATGGAAGCATTCAGTACTTC. V and J are TRBV15 and TRBJ2-4; D remains unclear. Trimming stripped 0 bases from V and 9 bases from J, with 9 bases between. CDR3 length: 13 amino acids. Germline V gene lookup returns CDR1 LNHNV and CDR2 YYDKDF (reference sequence).

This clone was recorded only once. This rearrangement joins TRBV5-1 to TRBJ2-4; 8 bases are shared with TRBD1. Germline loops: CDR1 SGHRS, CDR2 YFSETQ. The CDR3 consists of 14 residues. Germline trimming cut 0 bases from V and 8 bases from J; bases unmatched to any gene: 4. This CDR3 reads CASSLGQGKYIQYF. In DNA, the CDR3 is TGCGCCAGCAGCTTGGGACAGGGGAAATACATTCAGTACTTC.

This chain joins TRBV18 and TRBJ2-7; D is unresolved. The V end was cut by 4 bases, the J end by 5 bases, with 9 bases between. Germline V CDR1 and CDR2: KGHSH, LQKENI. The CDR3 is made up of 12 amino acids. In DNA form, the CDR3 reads TGTGCCAGCTCACTAGACCGAAACGAGCAGTACGTC. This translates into CASSLDRNEQYV.

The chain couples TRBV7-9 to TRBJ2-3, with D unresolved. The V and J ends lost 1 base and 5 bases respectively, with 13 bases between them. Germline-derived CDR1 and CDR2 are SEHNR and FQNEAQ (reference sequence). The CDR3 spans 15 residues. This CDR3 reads CASSLGRQTRDTQYF. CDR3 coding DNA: TGTGCCAGCAGCTTAGGCAGGCAAACGAGAGATACGCAGTATTTT.

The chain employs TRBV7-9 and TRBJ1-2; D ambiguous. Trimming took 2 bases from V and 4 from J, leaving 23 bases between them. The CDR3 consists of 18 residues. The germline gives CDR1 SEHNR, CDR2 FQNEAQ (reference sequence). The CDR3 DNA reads TGTGCCAGCAGCTTAATCATTGATTGGAGTTCGGTTGGCTATGGCTACACCTTC. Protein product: CASSLIIDWSSVGYGYTF.

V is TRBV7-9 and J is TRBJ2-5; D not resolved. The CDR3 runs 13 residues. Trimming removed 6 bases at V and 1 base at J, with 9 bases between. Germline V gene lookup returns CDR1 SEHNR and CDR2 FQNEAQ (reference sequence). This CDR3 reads CASRRDSQETQYF. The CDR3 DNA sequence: TGTGCCAGCAGAAGAGACTCCCAAGAGACCCAGTACTTC.

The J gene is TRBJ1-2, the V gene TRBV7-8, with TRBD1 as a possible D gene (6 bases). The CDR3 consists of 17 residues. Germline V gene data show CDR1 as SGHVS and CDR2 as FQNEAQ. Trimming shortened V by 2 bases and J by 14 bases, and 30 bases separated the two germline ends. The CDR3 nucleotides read TGTGCCAGCAGCTTACGTGTGGAACAGGGACTCTCTATGGCTGGGACCTTC. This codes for CASSLRVEQGLSMAGTF. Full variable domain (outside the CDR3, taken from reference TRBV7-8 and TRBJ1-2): GAGVSQSPRYKVAKRGQDVALRCDPISGHVSLFWYQQALGQGPEFLTYFQNEAQLDKSGLPSDRFFAERPEGSVSTLKIQRTQQEDSAVYLCASSLRVEQGLSMAGTFGSGTRLTVV.

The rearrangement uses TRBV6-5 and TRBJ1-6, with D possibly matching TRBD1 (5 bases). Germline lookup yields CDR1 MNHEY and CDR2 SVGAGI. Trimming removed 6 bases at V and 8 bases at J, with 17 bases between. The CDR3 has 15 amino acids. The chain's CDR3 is CASRRAWGSDSPLHF. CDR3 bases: TGTGCCAGCAGGAGAGCCTGGGGGTCGGATTCACCCCTCCACTTT.

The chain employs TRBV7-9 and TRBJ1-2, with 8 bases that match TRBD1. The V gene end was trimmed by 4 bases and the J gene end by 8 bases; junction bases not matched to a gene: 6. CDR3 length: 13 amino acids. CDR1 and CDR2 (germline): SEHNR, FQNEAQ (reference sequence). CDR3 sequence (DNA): TGTGCCAGCAGCTCGACAGGGGTCGAAGGCTACACCTTC. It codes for CASSSTGVEGYTF.

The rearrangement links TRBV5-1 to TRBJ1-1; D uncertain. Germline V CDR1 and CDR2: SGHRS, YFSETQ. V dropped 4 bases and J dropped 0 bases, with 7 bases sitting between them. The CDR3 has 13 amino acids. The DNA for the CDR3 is TGCGCCAGCAGCCGTGGTGTGAACACTGAAGCTTTCTTT. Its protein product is CASSRGVNTEAFF.

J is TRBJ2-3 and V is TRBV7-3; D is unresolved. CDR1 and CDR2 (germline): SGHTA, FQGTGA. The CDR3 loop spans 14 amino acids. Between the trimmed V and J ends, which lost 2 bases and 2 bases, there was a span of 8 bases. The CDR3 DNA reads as TGTGCCAGCAGCTTATCCCGGGCCACAGATACGCAGTATTTT. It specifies CASSLSRATDTQYF.

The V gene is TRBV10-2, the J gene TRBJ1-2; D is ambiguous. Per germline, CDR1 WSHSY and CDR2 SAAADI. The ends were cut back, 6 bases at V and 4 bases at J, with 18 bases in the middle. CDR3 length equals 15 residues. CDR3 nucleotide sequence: TGCGCCAGCAGCGCACCCTCTGAGGTCGGCTATGGCTACACCTTC. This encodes CASSAPSEVGYGYTF.

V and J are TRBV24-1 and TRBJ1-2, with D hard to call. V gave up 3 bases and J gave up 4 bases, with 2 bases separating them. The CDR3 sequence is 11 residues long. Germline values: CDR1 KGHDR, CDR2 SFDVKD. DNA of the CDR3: TGTGCCACCAGTGATCCCTATGGCTACACCTTC. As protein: CATSDPYGYTF.

The CDR3 loop is CAWSVSTAYGYTF. CDR3 DNA sequence: TGTGCCTGGAGTGTATCGACAGCCTATGGCTACACCTTC. The chain recombines TRBV30 with TRBJ1-2, with D perhaps matching TRBD1 (5 bases). The V end lost 0 bases, the J end lost 4 bases, and 9 bases lay between the germline ends. Germline-derived CDR1 and CDR2 are GTSNPN and SVGIG (reference sequence). This CDR3 comprises 13 residues.

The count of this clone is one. CDR3 in DNA: TGCGCCAGCAGCTTGGGCATGTCTGATGGCTACACCTTC. This translates into CASSLGMSDGYTF. The V call is TRBV5-1, the J call TRBJ1-2; D remains unclear. V was shortened by 0 bases and J by 6 bases, with 9 bases between the two germline ends. Germline lookup yields CDR1 SGHRS and CDR2 YFSETQ. CDR3 length equals 13 residues.

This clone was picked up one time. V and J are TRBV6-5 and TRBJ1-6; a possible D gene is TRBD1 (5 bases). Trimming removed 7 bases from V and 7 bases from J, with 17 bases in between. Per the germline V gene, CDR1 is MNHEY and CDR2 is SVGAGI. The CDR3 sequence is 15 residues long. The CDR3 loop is CASTPGVGRNSPLHF. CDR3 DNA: TGTGCCAGCACCCCCGGTGTGGGGCGGAATTCACCCCTCCACTTT.

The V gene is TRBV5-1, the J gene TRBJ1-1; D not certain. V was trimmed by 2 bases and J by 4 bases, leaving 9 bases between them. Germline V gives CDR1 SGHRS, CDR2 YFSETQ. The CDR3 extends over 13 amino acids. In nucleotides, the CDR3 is TGCGCCAGCAGCTTCAGCGAAATCACTGAAGCTTTCTTT. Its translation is CASSFSEITEAFF.

CDR3 in amino acids: CASSFLETQYF. CDR3 nucleotide sequence: TGCGCCAGCAGCTTTCTGGAGACCCAGTACTTC. V and J are TRBV5-1 and TRBJ2-5; D remains ambiguous. Germline V gene sequence: CDR1 SGHRS, CDR2 YFSETQ. The CDR3 totals 11 residues. Trimming cost V 2 bases and J 5 bases, with 4 bases left between them.

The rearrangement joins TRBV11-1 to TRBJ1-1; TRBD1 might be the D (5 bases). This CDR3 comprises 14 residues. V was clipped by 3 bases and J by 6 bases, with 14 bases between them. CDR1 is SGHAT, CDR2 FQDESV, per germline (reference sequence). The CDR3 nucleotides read TGTGCCAGCAGCTTTTCAGGGAGTGGAGCTGAAGCTTTCTTT. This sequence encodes CASSFSGSGAEAFF.

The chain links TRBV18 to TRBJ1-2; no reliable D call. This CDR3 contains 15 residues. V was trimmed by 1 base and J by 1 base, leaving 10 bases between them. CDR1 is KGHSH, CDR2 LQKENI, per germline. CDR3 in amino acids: CASSPLQDSNYGYTF. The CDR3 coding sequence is TGTGCCAGCTCACCACTCCAGGATAGTAACTATGGCTACACCTTC.

Here the CDR3 DNA reads TGTGCCACCAGTGATCCCGGGACAGGTCACGAGCAGTACTTC. Its protein product is CATSDPGTGHEQYF. V is TRBV24-1 and J is TRBJ2-7; 8 positions agree with TRBD1. The CDR3 contains 14 residues. V was pared by 3 bases and J by 5 bases, with 5 bases of the junction left unmatched. Germline V gene data show CDR1 as KGHDR and CDR2 as SFDVKD.

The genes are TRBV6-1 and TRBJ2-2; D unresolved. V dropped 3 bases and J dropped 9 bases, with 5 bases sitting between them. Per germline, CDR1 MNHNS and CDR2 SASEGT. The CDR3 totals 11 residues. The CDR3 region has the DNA TGTGCCAGCAGTGAGGGTCGGGAGCTGTTTTTT. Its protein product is CASSEGRELFF.

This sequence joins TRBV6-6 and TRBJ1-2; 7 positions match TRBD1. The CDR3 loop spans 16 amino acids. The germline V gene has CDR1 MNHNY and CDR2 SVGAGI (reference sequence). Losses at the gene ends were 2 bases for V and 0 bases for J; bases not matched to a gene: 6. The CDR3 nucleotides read TGTGCCAGCAGTTACGGGACAGACGTTCCTAACTATGGCTACACCTTC. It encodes CASSYGTDVPNYGYTF.

The CDR3 nucleotides are TGCGCCAGCAGCTTAAACGGGCTCAACACCGGGGAGCTGTTTTTT. Its protein product is CASSLNGLNTGELFF. The V and J genes are TRBV5-1 and TRBJ2-2; no clear D. The V gene's germline CDR1 is SGHRS and CDR2 YFSETQ. This CDR3 has 15 residues. V shed 2 bases and J shed 2 bases, with 10 bases lying between them.

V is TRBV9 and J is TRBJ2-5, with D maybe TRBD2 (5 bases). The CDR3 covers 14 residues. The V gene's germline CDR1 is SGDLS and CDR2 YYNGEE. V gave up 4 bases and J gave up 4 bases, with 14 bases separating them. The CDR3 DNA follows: TGTGCCAGCAGCTCCTATGGAGGAGGAGAGACCCAGTACTTC. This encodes CASSSYGGGETQYF.